This T cell receptor beta chain was identified in a study of T cell repertoires in cytomegalovirus infection. The overall study: In public TCR beta signatures, there were indications of both CMV infection and matching HLA type. Study-wide points: Cumulative frequency of public TCR beta families picked out carriers of CMV plus the relevant HLA.

TCRdb processed the reads anew with MiXCR; each CDR3 protein has one entry. The sample lists around 900,000 distinct CDR3 sequences; about a third were seen once. This CDR3 is 19 amino acids long. Germline CDR1 and CDR2: MGHRA and YSYEKL. V was pared by 0 bases and J by 3 bases, with 10 bases of the junction left unmatched. Concerning this clonotype itself: Its specificity is not known.

The chain links TRBV4-1 to TRBJ2-2; 10 bases align to TRBD1. This material consisted of cultured CD8+ T cells from PBMCs, taken from culture after CMV antigen stimulation. The source of this sequence is a human donor in good health (CMV status not recorded). Some clones in this sample may be carry-over from other donors' samples. CDR3 region: CASSQDIGGTGADTGELFF. The CDR3 coding sequence is TGCGCCAGCAGCCAAGATATAGGGGGGACAGGGGCCGACACCGGGGAGCTGTTTTTT.